This record concerns one T cell receptor (beta chain) sequence. Antigen specificity is unknown. Measured with immunoSEQ multiplex PCR; TCRdb has only the in-frame clones, and not every one. In the table there are about 91,000 clones, approximately 81% of which are singletons. Germline loops: CDR1 MRHNA, CDR2 SNTAGT. The CDR3 is 14 amino acids. V gave up 4 bases and J gave up 12 bases, with 16 bases separating them. The sample comes from a study of OX40 agonist ivuxolimab in advanced cancers. Study-level background: Treatment of patients was with ivuxolimab, an agonistic anti-OX40 (CD134) antibody. Antecedent anti-PD-1, anti-PD-L1 or anti-CTLA-4 therapy was permissible, with over 35% having received some. Partial responses were observed in three patients, of whom one had hepatocellular carcinoma and two had cutaneous melanoma.

Regarding the study as a whole: In CD8+ T cells, expanded clones were on average more numerous than in CD4+.

This receptor was obtained from an adult with an advanced solid tumor such as melanoma, head and neck, liver or kidney cancer. J is TRBJ1-6 and V is TRBV6-4; TRBD1 is a possible D gene (6 bases). The specimen comprised CD4+ or CD8+ T cells sorted from blood, sampled in a trial of the OX40 agonist ivuxolimab. CDR3 sequence: CASSATQGLGPLHF. CDR3 DNA sequence: TGTGCCAGCAGTGCAACCCAGGGGCTCGGACCCCTCCACTTT.